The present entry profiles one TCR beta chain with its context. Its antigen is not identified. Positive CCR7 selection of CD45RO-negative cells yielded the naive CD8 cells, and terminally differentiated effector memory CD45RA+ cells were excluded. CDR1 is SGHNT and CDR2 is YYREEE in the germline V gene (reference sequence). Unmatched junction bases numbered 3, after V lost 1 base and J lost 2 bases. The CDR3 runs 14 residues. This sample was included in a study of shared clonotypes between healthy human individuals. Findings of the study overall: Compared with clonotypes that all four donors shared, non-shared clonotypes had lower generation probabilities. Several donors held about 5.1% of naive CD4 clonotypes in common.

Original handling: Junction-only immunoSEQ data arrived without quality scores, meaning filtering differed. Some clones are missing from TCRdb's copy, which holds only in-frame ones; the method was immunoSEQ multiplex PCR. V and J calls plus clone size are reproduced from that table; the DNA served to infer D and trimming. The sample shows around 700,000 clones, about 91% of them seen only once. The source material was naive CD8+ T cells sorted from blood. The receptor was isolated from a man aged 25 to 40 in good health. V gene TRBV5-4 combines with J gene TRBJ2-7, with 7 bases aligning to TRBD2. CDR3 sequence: CASSLMAGAYEQYF. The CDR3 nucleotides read TGTGCCAGCAGCTTGATGGCGGGAGCCTACGAGCAGTACTTC.